The 32 T cell receptor beta chains presented below share a single source sample, sequenced in a study of blood T cell repertoires in COVID-19 (TCRdb year 2020). The library was produced with the immunoSEQ multiplex PCR assay. TCRdb holds this immuneACCESS table with in-frame rearrangements only. Some clones are missing; in checked studies, unresolved V genes explain under half, and the rest has no known cause. For this sample the table gives roughly 410,000 clones, of which roughly 90% were detected only once. Jointly, the top ten make up 0.95% to 1.5% of the sample. Sequenced material: peripheral blood. The receptors here all came from a man aged 40-49 years with acute or convalescent COVID-19.

This chain connects TRBV29-1 to TRBJ1-5; D possibly corresponds to TRBD1 (5 bases). Germline CDR1 is SQVTM and CDR2 is ANQGSEA. Trimming cost V 4 bases and J 3 bases, with 13 bases left between them. The CDR3 consists of 14 residues. This CDR3 reads CSVVRVGPNQPQHF. The CDR3 DNA follows: TGCAGCGTTGTCAGGGTCGGGCCCAATCAGCCCCAGCATTTT.

This clone was seen only once. This sequence joins TRBV27 and TRBJ1-6, with 8 bases fitting TRBD1. The V and J ends lost 2 bases and 9 bases, in that order; junction bases with no gene match: 3. Germline loops: CDR1 MNHEY, CDR2 SMNVEV (reference sequence). This CDR3 has 14 amino acids. The CDR3 sequence: CASSLARGRSPLHF. The DNA of the CDR3 is TGTGCCAGCAGTTTAGCCAGGGGGCGTTCACCCCTCCACTTT.

J is TRBJ1-1 and V is TRBV19; D is ambiguous. The CDR3 runs 13 residues. V lost 10 bases and J lost 5, with 17 bases in between. In germline, CDR1 is LNHDA, CDR2 SQIVND (reference sequence). In DNA form, the CDR3 reads TGTGCCACAACCAGCGGGGTTGAGACTGAAGCTTTCTTT. Protein product: CATTSGVETEAFF.

This chain uses TRBV6-2 or TRBV6-3 with TRBJ1-6, with D maybe TRBD1 (5 bases). This CDR3 spans 16 amino acids. Deletions cut 2 bases from V and 9 bases from J, with 17 bases between. CDR1 is MNHEY, CDR2 SVGEGT, per germline. The CDR3 DNA reads as TGTGCCAGCAGTTACCAAGGGAAGGGGATTATTTCACCCCTCCACTTT. Amino acid sequence: CASSYQGKGIISPLHF.

The J gene is TRBJ2-7, the V gene TRBV5-1, with 8 positions matching TRBD1. The length of the CDR3 is 13 residues. Germline V gene data show CDR1 as SGHRS and CDR2 as YFSETQ. V trimming: 1 base; J trimming: 5 bases; junction bases outside the gene matches: 2. CDR3 region: CASSLPGGDEQYF. DNA of the CDR3: TGCGCCAGCAGCTTGCCAGGGGGCGACGAGCAGTACTTC. Variable domain in full (rest from reference TRBV5-1 and TRBJ2-7): KAGVTQTPRYLIKTRGQQVTLSCSPISGHRSVSWYQQTPGQGLQFLFEYFSETQRNKGNFPGRFSGRQFSNSRSEMNVSTLELGDSALYLCASSLPGGDEQYFGPGTRLTVT.

V gene TRBV5-4 combines with J gene TRBJ2-5; D unresolved. V was cut by 5 bases and J by 4 bases, with 12 bases left in between. CDR3 length: 13 amino acids. The germline V gene has CDR1 SGHNT and CDR2 YYREEE (reference sequence). CDR3 sequence (DNA): TGTGCCAGCAGTAGAGACCCGGGAGAGACCCAGTACTTC. Encoded protein: CASSRDPGETQYF.

The V call is TRBV6-1, the J call TRBJ2-5; D call uncertain. Trimming took 3 bases from V and 2 from J, leaving 4 bases between them. Germline CDR1 and CDR2: MNHNS and SASEGT. This CDR3 contains 12 residues. The CDR3 loop is CASSDVQETQYF. In DNA form, the CDR3 reads TGTGCCAGCAGTGACGTTCAAGAGACCCAGTACTTC.

The V call is TRBV27, the J call TRBJ2-3; D perhaps matches TRBD2 (7 bases). Per germline, CDR1 MNHEY and CDR2 SMNVEV (reference sequence). CDR3 length: 17 amino acids. Trimming shortened V by 5 bases and J by 2 bases, and 20 bases separated the two germline ends. CDR3 in amino acids: CASSTHPRGAYTDTQYF. The CDR3 DNA is TGTGCCAGCAGTACACACCCACGGGGGGCCTACACAGATACGCAGTATTTT.

The CDR3 nucleotides are TGCAGCGGATATAGCGGGGGGGGCACAGATACGCAGTATTTT. Protein product: CSGYSGGGTDTQYF. The genes are TRBV29-1 and TRBJ2-3, with 11 bases lining up with TRBD2. The CDR3 extends over 14 amino acids. Trimming at V came to 7 bases and at J to 1 base, leaving 4 bases not matched to a gene. Germline CDR1 SQVTM, CDR2 ANQGSEA.

This clone was seen a single time. CDR3 residues: CGCGSGNTIYF. The CDR3 DNA sequence: TGTGGTTGCGGGTCTGGAAACACCATATATTTT. The chain is built from TRBV30 and TRBJ1-3; D gene uncertain. The germline V gene has CDR1 GTSNPN and CDR2 SVGIG (reference sequence). This CDR3 region has 11 residues.

This rearrangement joins TRBV6-1 to TRBJ2-2; 13 positions match TRBD2. After removal of 2 bases from V and 6 bases from J, the junction contained 6 bases not matched to a gene. Germline values: CDR1 MNHNS, CDR2 SASEGT. The CDR3 runs 17 residues. CDR3 sequence reads: CASSELRGLAGSGELFF. The CDR3, as DNA: TGTGCCAGCAGTGAATTGAGGGGACTAGCGGGGTCCGGGGAGCTGTTTTTT.

The chain links TRBV28 to TRBJ2-7; TRBD2 might be the D (6 bases). V lost 7 bases to trimming and J lost 5 bases, with 18 bases between them. The CDR3 contains 14 residues. Germline values: CDR1 MDHEN, CDR2 SYDVKM. Here the CDR3 reads CASTPGLRGNEQYF. The CDR3 DNA follows: TGTGCCAGCACCCCCGGACTACGCGGGAACGAGCAGTACTTC.

The J gene is TRBJ1-1, the V gene TRBV27; D not resolved. CDR1 is MNHEY, CDR2 SMNVEV, per germline (reference sequence). V gave up 0 bases and J gave up 4 bases, with 6 bases separating them. The CDR3 has 13 amino acids. In DNA, the CDR3 is TGTGCCAGCAGTTTATCTTGGGCCACTGAAGCTTTCTTT. The encoded protein is CASSLSWATEAFF.

The chain is built from TRBV6-1 and TRBJ1-2; no clear D. V dropped 5 bases and J dropped 8 bases, with 15 bases sitting between them. The CDR3 consists of 13 residues. Germline V gives CDR1 MNHNS, CDR2 SASEGT. CDR3 protein: CASSLTEMEGYTF. The CDR3 coding sequence is TGTGCCAGCAGTTTAACCGAAATGGAGGGCTACACCTTC.

This chain links TRBV4-1 with TRBJ2-7; possibly TRBD1 for D (5 bases). Germline CDR1 and CDR2: MGHRA and YSYEKL. Trimming shortened V by 3 bases and J by 5 bases, and 17 bases separated the two germline ends. This CDR3 region has 15 residues. In DNA form, the CDR3 reads TGCGCCAGCAGCCAGGGTAGGGGTGGAATACACGAGCAGTACTTC. It codes for CASSQGRGGIHEQYF.

For this clone: The same CDR3 also results from other DNA sequences found in this sample. The chain joins TRBV27 to TRBJ2-7; no firm D call. The V end lost 4 bases, the J end lost 1 base, and 2 bases lay between the germline ends. The CDR3 spans 11 residues. From germline, CDR1 is MNHEY and CDR2 SMNVEV (reference sequence). The CDR3 DNA is TGTGCCAGCAGTTCTTCCTACGAGCAGTACTTC. It yields the protein CASSSSYEQYF.

This sequence joins TRBV28 and TRBJ2-7, with 10 bases fitting TRBD1. J lost 6 bases, V lost 9 bases, and 5 bases had no gene match. This CDR3 region has 12 residues. CDR1 MDHEN and CDR2 SYDVKM come from the germline V gene. CDR3 residues: CASTRQGAEQYF. CDR3 DNA: TGTGCCAGTACTAGACAGGGGGCCGAGCAGTACTTC.

Turning to this clone: The sample holds other DNA sequences that translate to the same CDR3. The chain is built from TRBV11-3 and TRBJ2-3; D unresolved. V was clipped by 1 base and J by 0 bases, with 8 bases between them. The CDR3 length is 15 residues. CDR1 is SGHNT, CDR2 YENEEA, per germline. The DNA of the CDR3 is TGTGCCAGCAGCTTAGGCGGAGCTAGCACAGATACGCAGTATTTT. The encoded protein is CASSLGGASTDTQYF.

The chain carries TRBV7-9 and TRBJ2-5; weak D call: TRBD1 (6 bases). Per the germline V gene, CDR1 is SEHNR and CDR2 is FQNEAQ (reference sequence). The CDR3 runs 16 residues. The ends were cut back, 6 bases at V and 5 bases at J, with 22 bases in the middle. CDR3 coding DNA: TGTGCCAGCAGTTTGGGGGCCCAGGGCCCTTTCGAGACCCAGTACTTC. It is translated as CASSLGAQGPFETQYF.

A single count supports this clone. The chain couples TRBV5-4 to TRBJ2-5; perhaps TRBD1 as D (5 bases). Germline assignment: CDR1 SGHNT and CDR2 YYREEE (reference sequence). This CDR3 is built from 13 residues. Trimming took 2 bases from V and 5 from J, leaving 10 bases between them. CDR3 bases: TGTGCCAGCAGCTTCCGACAGACCGAGACCCAGTACTTC. Translated, it gives CASSFRQTETQYF.

The chain employs TRBV5-4 and TRBJ1-4; no reliable D call. This CDR3 has 15 residues. Germline CDR1 SGHNT, CDR2 YYREEE (reference sequence). Trimming stripped 0 bases from V and 0 bases from J, with 6 bases between. The CDR3 region is CASSLDRPTNEKLFF. The CDR3 DNA sequence: TGTGCCAGCAGCTTGGACAGACCAACTAATGAAAAACTGTTTTTT.

This clone was detected once. The chain is built from TRBV18 and TRBJ1-2; the D gene is possibly TRBD1 (6 bases). The germline gives CDR1 KGHSH, CDR2 LQKENI. This CDR3 spans 14 amino acids. V was clipped by 4 bases and J by 2 bases, with 11 bases between them. In DNA form, the CDR3 reads TGTGCCAGCTCACAAAACAGGGAAAACTATGGCTACACCTTC. It translates to CASSQNRENYGYTF.

The CDR3 reads CASSLGQGNYEQYF. Written as DNA, the CDR3 is TGTGCCAGCAGCTTAGGGCAGGGAAACTACGAGCAGTACTTC. The V call is TRBV11-1, the J call TRBJ2-7, with D maybe TRBD1 (5 bases). The CDR3 loop spans 14 amino acids. Trimming stripped 1 base from V and 3 bases from J, with 10 bases between. The germline CDR1 and CDR2 sequences are SGHAT and FQDESV (reference sequence).

This clone was seen a single time. The V and J genes are TRBV7-2 and TRBJ1-2; D possibly corresponds to TRBD1 (6 bases). V was clipped by 5 bases and J by 4 bases, with 14 bases between them. Germline V gives CDR1 SGHTA, CDR2 FQGNSA. The CDR3 has 14 residues. CDR3 sequence (DNA): TGTGCCAGCAGCGCCGTCCACAGGGTCTATGGCTACACCTTC. It specifies CASSAVHRVYGYTF.

This clone was seen more than once but under ten times. This CDR3 is also generated by other DNA sequences in the sample. The gene calls are TRBV7-9 and TRBJ2-7; 8 bases agree with TRBD1. CDR3 length: 14 residues. Germline CDR1 and CDR2: SEHNR and FQNEAQ (reference sequence). V lost 1 base to trimming and J lost 4 bases; unmatched junction nucleotides: 3. DNA of the CDR3: TGTGCCAGCAGCTTAGGGACAGGGACGTACGAGCAGTACTTC. Translating it yields CASSLGTGTYEQYF.

This clone appeared once. The chain recombines TRBV5-5 with TRBJ2-3; perhaps TRBD2 as D (6 bases). This CDR3 contains 18 residues. Germline CDR1 reads SGHKS; CDR2 reads YYEKEE (reference sequence). V was trimmed by 1 base and J by 0 bases, leaving 18 bases between them. CDR3 sequence: CASSLTSSAVPSTDTQYF. The CDR3 DNA follows: TGTGCCAGCAGCTTGACGTCTAGCGCGGTTCCGAGCACAGATACGCAGTATTTT.

This chain links TRBV5-1 with TRBJ2-1, with 13 bases matching TRBD2. The CDR3 is 16 amino acids. The germline V gene has CDR1 SGHRS and CDR2 YFSETQ. V lost 4 bases, J lost 3 bases, and 4 bases stayed unmatched. CDR3 bases: TGCGCCAGCAGCACGACTAGCGGGGGGATCTACAATGAGCAGTTCTTC. Translated: CASSTTSGGIYNEQFF.

This sequence joins TRBV12-3 or TRBV12-4 and TRBJ2-7, with a weak D call TRBD1 (6 bases). Trimming left V 4 bases short and J 5 bases short, with 12 bases between. The CDR3 covers 13 residues. CDR3 loop: CASSSGTPDEQYF. CDR3 DNA sequence: TGTGCCAGCAGTTCCGGGACACCTGACGAGCAGTACTTC.

The rearrangement uses TRBV11-3 and TRBJ1-2, with 10 bases that match TRBD1. The CDR3 is 14 residues long. CDR1 and CDR2 (germline): SGHNT, YENEEA. After removal of 5 bases from V and 8 bases from J, the junction contained 8 bases not matched to a gene. This chain's CDR3 is CASSPGQGTEGYTF. The CDR3 bases are TGTGCCAGCAGCCCGGGACAGGGGACCGAAGGCTACACCTTC.

This clone appeared a few times. V usage is TRBV28 and J usage is TRBJ1-2; D may be TRBD1 (6 bases). The CDR3 runs to 14 residues. V was trimmed by 3 bases and J by 4 bases, leaving 12 bases between them. In germline, CDR1 is MDHEN, CDR2 SYDVKM. The CDR3 sequence is CASSFVDSFYGYTF. As DNA, the CDR3 is TGTGCCAGCAGTTTCGTGGACAGCTTCTATGGCTACACCTTC.

The J gene is TRBJ2-7, the V gene TRBV7-9; D is unclear. V lost 3 bases to trimming and J lost 1 base, with 4 bases between them. The CDR3 extends over 12 amino acids. Germline CDR1 and CDR2: SEHNR and FQNEAQ (reference sequence). This chain's CDR3 is CASSFRSYEQYF. The CDR3 nucleotides are TGTGCCAGCAGCTTTCGGTCCTACGAGCAGTACTTC.

The chain joins TRBV14 to TRBJ2-2; 7 bases agree with TRBD1. In germline, CDR1 is SGHDN, CDR2 FVKESK. V lost 4 bases, J lost 7 bases, and 15 bases stayed unmatched. There are 17 residues in the CDR3. The CDR3 nucleotides are TGTGCCAGCAGCCTAGAACTCCCGGGACAGCCGAACGGGGAGCTGTTTTTT. Translation gives CASSLELPGQPNGELFF.